The 12 T cell receptor beta chains listed next were all sequenced from one sample in a study of OX40 agonist ivuxolimab in advanced cancers. TCRdb's table, derived via immunoSEQ multiplex PCR, lists solely in-frame clones and lacks some. The table has fewer than 200,000 clones, under 95% seen once; the top ten hold around 0.33%. The sample was CD4+ or CD8+ T cells sorted from blood, taken in a trial of the OX40 agonist ivuxolimab. Receptors were obtained from an adult with an advanced solid tumor such as melanoma, head and neck, liver or kidney cancer.

This chain connects TRBV10-1 to TRBJ2-7, with a possible D match to TRBD2 (5 bases). Germline CDR1 is WNHNN and CDR2 is SYGVQD (reference sequence). This CDR3 comprises 13 residues. V was shortened by 6 bases and J by 1 base, with 10 bases between the two germline ends. The CDR3 sequence is CASSAGKSYEQYF. The CDR3 nucleotides read TGCGCCAGCAGCGCCGGGAAGTCCTACGAGCAGTACTTC.

CDR3 amino acids: CASSPDSRAYEQYF. CDR3 sequence (DNA): TGTGCCAGCAGCCCCGACTCGAGGGCTTACGAGCAGTACTTC. The chain is built from TRBV9 and TRBJ2-7, with D maybe TRBD2 (5 bases). Trimming took 4 bases from V and 4 from J, leaving 15 bases between them. Germline V gene sequence: CDR1 SGDLS, CDR2 YYNGEE. The CDR3 runs 14 residues.

In regard to this clone: Other DNA sequences of this sample code for an identical CDR3. The chain employs TRBV6-5 and TRBJ2-7; perhaps TRBD1 as D (5 bases). Trimming took off 0 bases at V and 0 bases at J, with 12 bases between the two ends. Germline V gives CDR1 MNHEY, CDR2 SVGAGI. This CDR3 spans 16 amino acids. CDR3 nucleotides: TGTGCCAGCAGTTACTCGGGCCAGGGTATCTCCTACGAGCAGTACTTC. Its translation is CASSYSGQGISYEQYF.

This clone was recorded only once. This chain links TRBV30 with TRBJ1-1; no clear D. CDR1 and CDR2 (germline): GTSNPN, SVGIG (reference sequence). This CDR3 has 14 residues. With 4 bases removed from V and 0 bases from J, the gap between germline ends came to 12 bases. CDR3 DNA sequence: TGTGCCTGGACCTTGGCGCCTATGAACACTGAAGCTTTCTTT. Translating it yields CAWTLAPMNTEAFF.

The V and J genes are TRBV9 and TRBJ2-1; the D call may be TRBD1 or TRBD2 (5 bases each). In germline, CDR1 is SGDLS, CDR2 YYNGEE. The CDR3 totals 15 residues. Between the trimmed V and J ends, which lost 4 bases and 4 bases, there was a span of 15 bases. CDR3 amino acids: CASSKAGTSYNEQFF. The CDR3 nucleotides read TGTGCCAGCAGCAAAGCCGGGACCAGTTACAATGAGCAGTTCTTC.

This clone was observed a handful of times. The CDR3 DNA is TGTGCCAGCAGCCGAGGAGGGGCGTATAGCAATCAGCCCCAGCATTTT. Translating it yields CASSRGGAYSNQPQHF. V usage is TRBV14 and J usage is TRBJ1-5, with a possible D match to TRBD1 (5 bases). The V end was cut by 4 bases, the J end by 0 bases, with 13 bases between. There are 16 residues in the CDR3. CDR1 is SGHDN and CDR2 is FVKESK in the germline V gene. Drawing the rest from reference TRBV14 and TRBJ1-5, the complete variable domain is EAGVTQFPSHSVIEKGQTVTLRCDPISGHDNLYWYRRVMGKEIKFLLHFVKESKQDESGMPNNRFLAERTGGTYSTLKVQPAELEDSGVYFCASSRGGAYSNQPQHFGDGTRLSIL.

This rearrangement joins TRBV7-2 to TRBJ2-3, with D unresolved. Germline V lookup: CDR1 SGHTA, CDR2 FQGNSA. V was shortened by 1 base and J by 1 base, with 9 bases between the two germline ends. There are 15 residues in the CDR3. The CDR3, as DNA: TGTGCCAGCAGCTTAGATCCGGTCGGCACAGATACGCAGTATTTT. Amino acids: CASSLDPVGTDTQYF.

The chain recombines TRBV19 with TRBJ1-5; TRBD1 might be the D (6 bases). V lost 6 bases, J lost 5 bases, and 8 bases lay in between. The germline CDR1 and CDR2 sequences are LNHDA and SQIVND (reference sequence). CDR3 length: 12 amino acids. This CDR3 reads CASRDRDQPQHF. The DNA of the CDR3 is TGTGCCAGTAGGGACAGAGATCAGCCCCAGCATTTT.

The V and J genes are TRBV5-6 and TRBJ1-5, with 9 bases aligning to TRBD1. This CDR3 has 14 residues. J gave up 6 bases and V 4 bases, and 5 bases lay outside the gene matches. Germline CDR1 SGHDT, CDR2 YYEEEE. CDR3 region: CASSLGQGGQPQHF. The CDR3 DNA sequence: TGTGCCAGCAGCCTGGGACAGGGAGGTCAGCCCCAGCATTTT.

The rearrangement uses TRBV4-2 and TRBJ1-1; 9 bases are shared with TRBD1. Germline V gives CDR1 LGHNA, CDR2 YNFKEQ. The trim removed 1 base at V and 5 bases at J, leaving 5 bases unmatched. CDR3 size: 15 residues. The CDR3 nucleotides read TGTGCCAGCAGCCAAGGGGACAGGGTGAGGACTGAAGCTTTCTTT. This translates into CASSQGDRVRTEAFF.

This sequence joins TRBV7-2 and TRBJ2-7; D perhaps matches TRBD1 (5 bases). Germline assignment: CDR1 SGHTA and CDR2 FQGNSA. V lost 3 bases, J lost 4 bases, and 16 bases lay in between. CDR3 length equals 15 residues. CDR3 sequence: CASSFDATERYEQYF. The CDR3 DNA follows: TGTGCCAGCAGCTTTGATGCGACAGAAAGATACGAGCAGTACTTC.

The chain recombines TRBV5-5 with TRBJ2-7; D gene ambiguous. The CDR3 contains 13 residues. V lost 4 bases and J 3 bases, leaving 11 bases between the germline ends. CDR1 is SGHKS and CDR2 is YYEKEE in the germline V gene (reference sequence). CDR3 coding DNA: TGTGCCAGCAGCCCCCCCCCAGGCTACGAGCAGTACTTC. This encodes CASSPPPGYEQYF.